This entry lists 8 T cell receptor beta chains sequenced from one sample in a study of blood T cell repertoires in COVID-19. Using immunoSEQ multiplex PCR, the repertoire was profiled, and TCRdb retains in-frame clones only, with some absent. Among 180,000 or so clones listed, around 76% were seen once. The sequencing input was peripheral blood. These receptors were taken from a woman aged 45-65 years with active or convalescent COVID-19.

The chain carries TRBV7-3 and TRBJ2-2; TRBD2 agrees at 10 bases. V shed 0 bases and J 3 bases; nucleotides not matched to a gene: 4. This CDR3 contains 17 residues. Germline assignment: CDR1 SGHTA and CDR2 FQGTGA. The CDR3 sequence is CASSLTSSGGHTGELFF. CDR3 bases: TGTGCCAGCAGCTTAACCTCTAGCGGGGGCCACACCGGGGAGCTGTTTTTT.

The chain recombines TRBV3-1 (or the pseudogene TRBV3-2) with TRBJ1-1; D call uncertain. This CDR3 has 13 residues. Germline assignment: CDR1 LGHDT and CDR2 YNNKEL (reference sequence). The V gene lost 1 base and the J gene lost 4 bases, with 7 bases spanning the gap. The CDR3 nucleotides read TGTGCCAGCAGCCAAGCCCCCGGCACTGAAGCTTTCTTT. It yields the protein CASSQAPGTEAFF.

This chain joins TRBV27 and TRBJ2-3; TRBD2 matches at 9 bases. Trimming at V came to 1 base and at J to 5 bases, leaving 7 bases not matched to a gene. The CDR3 spans 16 residues. Germline V gene lookup returns CDR1 MNHEY and CDR2 SMNVEV (reference sequence). The CDR3 protein is CASSLFQRGVKDTQYF. DNA for the CDR3: TGTGCCAGCAGTTTATTTCAGCGGGGGGTAAAAGATACGCAGTATTTT.

This rearrangement joins TRBV3-1 (or the pseudogene TRBV3-2) to TRBJ2-1; 11 bases are a match to TRBD2. This CDR3 comprises 16 residues. CDR1 is LGHDT and CDR2 is YNNKEL in the germline V gene (reference sequence). V lost 0 bases, J lost 7 bases, and 5 bases stayed unmatched. In DNA form, the CDR3 reads TGTGCCAGCAGCCAAGATCTAGCGGGGGGTGGGAATGAGCAGTTCTTC. Translated, it gives CASSQDLAGGGNEQFF.

The chain couples TRBV4-2 to TRBJ2-1; 8 bases map to TRBD2. The germline CDR1 and CDR2 sequences are LGHNA and YNFKEQ. The V gene end was trimmed by 4 bases and the J gene end by 0 bases; junction bases not matched to a gene: 5. The CDR3 length is 16 residues. The CDR3 is CASSPSGGASYNEQFF. Here the CDR3 DNA reads TGTGCCAGCAGCCCATCGGGAGGGGCCTCCTACAATGAGCAGTTCTTC.

V is TRBV11-2 and J is TRBJ1-6; D gene unclear. Germline V gene data show CDR1 as SGHAT and CDR2 as FQNNGV. V lost 3 bases to trimming and J lost 10 bases, with 7 bases between them. This CDR3 region has 12 residues. The chain's CDR3 is CASSFSGSPLHF. Written as DNA, the CDR3 is TGTGCCAGCAGCTTCTCGGGATCACCCCTCCACTTT. Using reference TRBV11-2 and TRBJ1-6 for the parts outside the CDR3, the full variable domain is EAGVAQSPRYKIIEKRQSVAFWCNPISGHATLYWYQQILGQGPKLLIQFQNNGVVDDSQLPKDRFSAERLKGVDSTLKIQPAKLEDSAVYLCASSFSGSPLHFGNGTRLTVT.

V and J are TRBV7-8 and TRBJ2-7, with 13 bases that match TRBD2. The J segment lost 0 bases and the V segment lost 4 bases, leaving 3 bases of the junction unmatched. In germline, CDR1 is SGHVS, CDR2 FQNEAQ. The CDR3 is 16 amino acids. CDR3 nucleotide sequence: TGTGCCAGCAGCTCCCGACTAGCGGGGGGCTCCTACGAGCAGTACTTC. It specifies CASSSRLAGGSYEQYF.

The gene calls are TRBV19 and TRBJ2-7; a possible D gene is TRBD2 (6 bases). V was shortened by 0 bases and J by 6 bases, with 18 bases between the two germline ends. This CDR3 has 16 residues. Per germline, CDR1 LNHDA and CDR2 SQIVND (reference sequence). CDR3 coding DNA: TGTGCCAGTAGTATAGACGGGTCTCGTCGCGGGGCCGAGCAGTACTTC. Translation gives CASSIDGSRRGAEQYF.